The clone carrying this TCR beta chain was seen more than once but under ten times. The data are from a study of patients and donors after allogeneic stem cell transplantation. The CDR3 contains 14 residues. V dropped 10 bases and J dropped 0; count of bases not matched to a gene: 6. TCRdb reanalysed the RT-PCR reads using MiXCR and keeps one entry per CDR3 protein. Of 85,000 to 90,000 distinct CDR3 sequences listed, about 48% were seen once; the top ten hold about 58%. Input material: blood, either unsorted or a sorted T cell fraction (not recorded which). The gene calls are TRBV12-3 or TRBV12-4 and TRBJ1-3; 7 nucleotides match TRBD1. The receptor was isolated from a human donor who was either an allogeneic HSCT recipient or a stem cell or donor lymphocyte infusion donor (not recorded which). It is not recorded whose cells these are; they may come from a transplant donor. The CDR3 loop reads CATRDSSSGNTIYF. The CDR3 DNA reads TGTGCCACCCGGGACAGTAGCTCTGGAAACACCATATATTTT.